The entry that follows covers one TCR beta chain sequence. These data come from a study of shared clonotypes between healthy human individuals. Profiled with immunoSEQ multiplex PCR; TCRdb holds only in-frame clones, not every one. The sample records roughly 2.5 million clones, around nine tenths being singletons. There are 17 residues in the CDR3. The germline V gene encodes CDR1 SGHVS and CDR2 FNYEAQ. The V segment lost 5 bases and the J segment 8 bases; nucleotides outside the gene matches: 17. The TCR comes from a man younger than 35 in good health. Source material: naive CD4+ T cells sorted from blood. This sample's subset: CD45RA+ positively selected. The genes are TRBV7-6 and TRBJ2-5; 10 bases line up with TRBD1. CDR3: CASSRPYDRGRANTQYF. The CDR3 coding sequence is TGTGCCAGCAGCCGTCCCTACGACAGGGGGCGAGCTAACACCCAGTACTTC.